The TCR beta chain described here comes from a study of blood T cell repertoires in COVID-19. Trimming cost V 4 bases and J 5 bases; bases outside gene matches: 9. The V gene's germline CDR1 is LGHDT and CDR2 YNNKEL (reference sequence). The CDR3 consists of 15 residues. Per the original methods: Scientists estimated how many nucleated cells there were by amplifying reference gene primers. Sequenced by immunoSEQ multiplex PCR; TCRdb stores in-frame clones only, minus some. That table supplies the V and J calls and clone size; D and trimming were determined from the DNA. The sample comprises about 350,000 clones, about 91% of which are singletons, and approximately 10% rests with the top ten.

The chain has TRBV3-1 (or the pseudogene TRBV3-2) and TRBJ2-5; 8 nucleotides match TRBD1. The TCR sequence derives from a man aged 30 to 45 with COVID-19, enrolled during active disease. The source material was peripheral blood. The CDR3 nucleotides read TGTGCCAGCAGCCGGCTCGGACAGGGCCTGGAGACCCAGTACTTC. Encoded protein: CASSRLGQGLETQYF.